This T cell receptor (beta chain) comes out of a study of blood T cells in healthy people across ages. At the level of the study: Template-switching capture recovered about one barcoded beta molecule per two T cells.

Deletions cut 3 bases from V and 1 base from J, with 14 bases between. Germline CDR1 and CDR2: MDHEN and SYDVKM. This CDR3 is built from 16 residues. The use of a sample-barcoded 5' primer and a J-beta primer mix characterized a second PCR of roughly 6 to 11 cycles. MiXCR, run by TCRdb on the 5' RACE reads, gives a single entry per CDR3 protein. This table holds about 290,000 distinct CDR3 sequences, 27% found once. The clonotype originates from a woman aged 70-85 years in good health. The rearrangement links TRBV28 to TRBJ2-3, with D perhaps matching TRBD2 (6 bases). Sample: blood. CDR3 residues: CASSFAGLRGTDTQYF. CDR3 coding DNA: TGTGCCAGCAGTTTCGCCGGACTAAGGGGCACAGATACGCAGTATTTT.